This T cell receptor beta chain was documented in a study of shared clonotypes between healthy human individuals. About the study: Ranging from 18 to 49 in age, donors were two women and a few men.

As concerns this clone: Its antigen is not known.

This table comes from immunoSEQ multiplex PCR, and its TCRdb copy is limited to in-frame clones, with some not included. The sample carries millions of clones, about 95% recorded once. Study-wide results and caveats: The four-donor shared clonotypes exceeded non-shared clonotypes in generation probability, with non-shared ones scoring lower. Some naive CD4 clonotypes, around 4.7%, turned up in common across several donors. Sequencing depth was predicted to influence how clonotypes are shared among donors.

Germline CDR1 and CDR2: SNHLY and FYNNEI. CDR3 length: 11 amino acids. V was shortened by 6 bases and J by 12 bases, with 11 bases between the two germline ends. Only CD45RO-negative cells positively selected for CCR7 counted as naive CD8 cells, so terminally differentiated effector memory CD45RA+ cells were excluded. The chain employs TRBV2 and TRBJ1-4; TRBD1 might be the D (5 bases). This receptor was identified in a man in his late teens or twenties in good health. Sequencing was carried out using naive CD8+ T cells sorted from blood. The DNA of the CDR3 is TGTGCCAGCAGGGGGGGATGGGAACTGTTTTTT. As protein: CASRGGWELFF.